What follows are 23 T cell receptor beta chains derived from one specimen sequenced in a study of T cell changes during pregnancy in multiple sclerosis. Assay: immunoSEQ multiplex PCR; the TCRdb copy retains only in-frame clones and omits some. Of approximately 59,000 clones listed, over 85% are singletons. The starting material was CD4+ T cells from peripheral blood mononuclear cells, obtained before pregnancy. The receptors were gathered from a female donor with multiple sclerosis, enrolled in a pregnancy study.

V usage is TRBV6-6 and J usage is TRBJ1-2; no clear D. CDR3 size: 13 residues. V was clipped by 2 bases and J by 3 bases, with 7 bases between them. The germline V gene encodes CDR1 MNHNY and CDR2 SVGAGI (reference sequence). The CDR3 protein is CASSYLPDYGYTF. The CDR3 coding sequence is TGTGCCAGCAGTTACCTGCCAGACTATGGCTACACCTTC.

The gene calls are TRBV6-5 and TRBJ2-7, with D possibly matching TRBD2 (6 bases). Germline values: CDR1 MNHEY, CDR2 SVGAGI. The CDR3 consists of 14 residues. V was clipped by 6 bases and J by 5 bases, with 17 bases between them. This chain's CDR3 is CASRARPGADEQYF. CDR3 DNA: TGTGCCAGCAGGGCTCGTCCGGGAGCGGACGAGCAGTACTTC.

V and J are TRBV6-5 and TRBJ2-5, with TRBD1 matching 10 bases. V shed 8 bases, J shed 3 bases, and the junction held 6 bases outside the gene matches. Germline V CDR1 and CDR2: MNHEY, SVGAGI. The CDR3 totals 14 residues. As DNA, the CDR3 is TGTGCCAGCCCAGGACAGGGGGAGGAAGAGACCCAGTACTTC. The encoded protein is CASPGQGEEETQYF.

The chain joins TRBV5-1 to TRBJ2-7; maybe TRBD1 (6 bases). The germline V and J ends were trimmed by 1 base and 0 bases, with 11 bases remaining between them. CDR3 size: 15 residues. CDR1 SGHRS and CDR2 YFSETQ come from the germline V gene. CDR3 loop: CASSLTGISSYEQYF. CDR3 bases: TGCGCCAGCAGCTTGACAGGGATTAGCTCCTACGAGCAGTACTTC.

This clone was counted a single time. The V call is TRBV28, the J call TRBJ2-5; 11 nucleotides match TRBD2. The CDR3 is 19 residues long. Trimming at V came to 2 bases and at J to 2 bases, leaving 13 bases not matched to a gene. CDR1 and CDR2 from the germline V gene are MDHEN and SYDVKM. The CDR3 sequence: CASSLKFGGTSGLQETQYF. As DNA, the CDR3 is TGTGCCAGCAGTTTAAAGTTCGGGGGGACTAGCGGATTGCAAGAGACCCAGTACTTC.

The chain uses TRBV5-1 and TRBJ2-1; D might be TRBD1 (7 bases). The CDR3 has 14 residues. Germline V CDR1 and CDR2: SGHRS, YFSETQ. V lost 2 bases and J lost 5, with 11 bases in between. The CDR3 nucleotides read TGCGCCAGCAGCTTCCAGGGGGGCGACAATGAGCAGTTCTTC. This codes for CASSFQGGDNEQFF.

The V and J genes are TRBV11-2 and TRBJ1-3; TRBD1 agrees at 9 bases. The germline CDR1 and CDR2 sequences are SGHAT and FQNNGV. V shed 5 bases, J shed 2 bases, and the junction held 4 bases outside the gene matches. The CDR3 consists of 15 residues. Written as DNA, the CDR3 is TGTGCCAGCAGCGCCCGGGACAGGGCTGGAAACACCATATATTTT. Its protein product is CASSARDRAGNTIYF.

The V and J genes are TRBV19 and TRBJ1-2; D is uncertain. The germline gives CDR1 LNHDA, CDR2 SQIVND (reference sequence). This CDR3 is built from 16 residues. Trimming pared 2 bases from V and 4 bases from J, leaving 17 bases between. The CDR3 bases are TGTGCCAGTAGTATACCTGGACTGGGTTTAGGCTATGGCTACACCTTC. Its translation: CASSIPGLGLGYGYTF.

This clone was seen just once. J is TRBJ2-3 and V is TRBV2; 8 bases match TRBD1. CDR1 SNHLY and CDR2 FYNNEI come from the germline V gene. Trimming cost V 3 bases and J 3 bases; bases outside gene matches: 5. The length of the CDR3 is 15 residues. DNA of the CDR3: TGTGCCAGCAGTGAGGCCAGGGGGCGGACAGATACGCAGTATTTT. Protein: CASSEARGRTDTQYF.

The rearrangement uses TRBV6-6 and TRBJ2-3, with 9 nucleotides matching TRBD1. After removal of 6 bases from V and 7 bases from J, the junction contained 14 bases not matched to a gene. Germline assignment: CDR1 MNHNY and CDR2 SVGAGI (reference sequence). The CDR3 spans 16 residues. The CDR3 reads CASSPLGTGITYTQYF. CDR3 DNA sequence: TGTGCCAGCAGCCCTCTAGGGACAGGGATTACTTATACGCAGTATTTT.

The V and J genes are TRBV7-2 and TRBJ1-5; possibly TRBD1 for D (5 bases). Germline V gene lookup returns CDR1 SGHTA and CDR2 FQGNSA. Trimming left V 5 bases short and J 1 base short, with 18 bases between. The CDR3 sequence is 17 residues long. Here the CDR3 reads CASSTQGSGSSNQPQHF. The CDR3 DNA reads TGTGCCAGCAGCACTCAGGGTAGCGGTTCGAGCAATCAGCCCCAGCATTTT.

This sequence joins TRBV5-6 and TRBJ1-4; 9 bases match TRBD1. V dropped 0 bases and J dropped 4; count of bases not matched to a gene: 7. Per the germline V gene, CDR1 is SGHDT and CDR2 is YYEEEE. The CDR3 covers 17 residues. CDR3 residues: CASSLDGTGTLNEKLFF. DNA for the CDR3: TGTGCCAGCAGCTTGGATGGGACAGGGACCCTTAATGAAAAACTGTTTTTT.

The CDR3 loop is CASSFSGVSNYGYTF. CDR3 DNA: TGTGCCAGCAGCTTTTCGGGAGTGTCTAACTATGGCTACACCTTC. V gene TRBV11-3 combines with J gene TRBJ1-2; D gene uncertain. The CDR3 runs 15 residues. V was cut by 3 bases and J by 0 bases, with 11 bases left in between. Per the germline V gene, CDR1 is SGHNT and CDR2 is YENEEA.

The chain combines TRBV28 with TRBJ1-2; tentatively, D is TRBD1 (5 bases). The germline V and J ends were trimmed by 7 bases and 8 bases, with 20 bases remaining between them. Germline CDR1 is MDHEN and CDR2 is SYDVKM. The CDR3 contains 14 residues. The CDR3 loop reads CASISITGPVGYTF. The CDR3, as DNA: TGTGCCAGCATTTCAATTACAGGCCCCGTGGGCTACACCTTC.

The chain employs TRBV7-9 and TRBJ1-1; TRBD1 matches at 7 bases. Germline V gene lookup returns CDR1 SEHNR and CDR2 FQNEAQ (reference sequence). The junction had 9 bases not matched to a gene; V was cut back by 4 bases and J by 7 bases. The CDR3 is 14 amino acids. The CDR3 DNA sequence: TGTGCCAGCAGCTCCCGGACAGGTTTGGGTGAAGCTTTCTTT. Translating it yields CASSSRTGLGEAFF.

In DNA, the CDR3 is TGTGCCAGCAGCTCAGACAGGGGTATAAACACTGAAGCTTTCTTT. It is translated as CASSSDRGINTEAFF. V usage is TRBV2 and J usage is TRBJ1-1; TRBD1 matches at 8 bases. This CDR3 comprises 15 residues. V gave up 6 bases and J gave up 2 bases; unmatched junction bases: 8. Per the germline V gene, CDR1 is SNHLY and CDR2 is FYNNEI.

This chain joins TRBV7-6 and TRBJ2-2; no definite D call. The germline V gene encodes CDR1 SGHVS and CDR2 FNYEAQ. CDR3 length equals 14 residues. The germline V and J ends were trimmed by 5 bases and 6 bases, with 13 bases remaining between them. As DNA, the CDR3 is TGTGCCAGCAGCCCCCGGAGCAGCTCCGGGGAGCTGTTTTTT. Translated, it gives CASSPRSSSGELFF. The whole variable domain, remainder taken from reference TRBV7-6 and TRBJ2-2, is GAGVSQSPRYKVTKRGQDVALRCDPISGHVSLYWYRQALGQGPEFLTYFNYEAQQDKSGLPNDRFSAERPEGSISTLTIQRTEQRDSAMYRCASSPRSSSGELFFGEGSRLTVL.

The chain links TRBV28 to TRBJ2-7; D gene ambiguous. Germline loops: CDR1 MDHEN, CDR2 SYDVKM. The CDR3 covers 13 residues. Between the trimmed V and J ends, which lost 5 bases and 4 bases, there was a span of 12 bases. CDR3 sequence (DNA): TGTGCCAGCAGTCCAGTCCACCCATACGAGCAGTACTTC. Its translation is CASSPVHPYEQYF.

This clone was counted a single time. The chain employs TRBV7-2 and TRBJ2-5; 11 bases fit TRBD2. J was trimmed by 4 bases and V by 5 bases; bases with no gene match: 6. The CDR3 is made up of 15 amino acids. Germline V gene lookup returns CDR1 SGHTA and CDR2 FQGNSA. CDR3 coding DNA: TGTGCCAGCAGCACCACTAGCGGGAGAGGAGAGACCCAGTACTTC. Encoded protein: CASSTTSGRGETQYF. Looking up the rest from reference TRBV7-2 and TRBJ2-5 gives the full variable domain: GAGVSQSPSNKVTEKGKDVELRCDPISGHTALYWYRQSLGQGLEFLIYFQGNSAPDKSGLPSDRFSAERTGGSVSTLTIQRTQQEDSAVYLCASSTTSGRGETQYFGPGTRLLVL.

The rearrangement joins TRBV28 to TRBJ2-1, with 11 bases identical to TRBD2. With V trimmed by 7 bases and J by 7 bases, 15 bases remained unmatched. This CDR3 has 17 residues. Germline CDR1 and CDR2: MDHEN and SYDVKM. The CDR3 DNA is TGTGCCAGCATGAGACTAGCGGGACCTGGGAGGGTTAATGAGCAGTTCTTC. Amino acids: CASMRLAGPGRVNEQFF.

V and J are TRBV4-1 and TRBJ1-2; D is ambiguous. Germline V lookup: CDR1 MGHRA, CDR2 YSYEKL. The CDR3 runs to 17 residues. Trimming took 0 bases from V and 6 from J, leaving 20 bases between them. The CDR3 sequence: CASSQEAALSPSNGYTF. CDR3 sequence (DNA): TGCGCCAGCAGCCAAGAGGCGGCCCTTTCCCCATCGAATGGCTACACCTTC.

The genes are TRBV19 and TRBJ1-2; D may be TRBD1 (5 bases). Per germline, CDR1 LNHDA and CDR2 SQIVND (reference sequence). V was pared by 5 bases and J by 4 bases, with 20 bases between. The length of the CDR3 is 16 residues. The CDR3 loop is CASSLHLRQSSYGYTF. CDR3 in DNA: TGTGCCAGTAGTCTCCACCTCAGACAGTCGTCCTATGGCTACACCTTC.

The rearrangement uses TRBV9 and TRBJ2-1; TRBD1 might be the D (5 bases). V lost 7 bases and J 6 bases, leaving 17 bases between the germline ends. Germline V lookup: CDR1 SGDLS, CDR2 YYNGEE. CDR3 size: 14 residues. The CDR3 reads CASGAGVDINEQFF. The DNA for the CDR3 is TGTGCCAGCGGGGCTGGGGTGGACATCAATGAGCAGTTCTTC. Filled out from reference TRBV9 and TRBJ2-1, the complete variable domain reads DSGVTQTPKHLITATGQRVTLRCSPRSGDLSVYWYQQSLDQGLQFLIQYYNGEERAKGNILERFSAQQFPDLHSELNLSSLELGDSALYFCASGAGVDINEQFFGPGTRLTVL.